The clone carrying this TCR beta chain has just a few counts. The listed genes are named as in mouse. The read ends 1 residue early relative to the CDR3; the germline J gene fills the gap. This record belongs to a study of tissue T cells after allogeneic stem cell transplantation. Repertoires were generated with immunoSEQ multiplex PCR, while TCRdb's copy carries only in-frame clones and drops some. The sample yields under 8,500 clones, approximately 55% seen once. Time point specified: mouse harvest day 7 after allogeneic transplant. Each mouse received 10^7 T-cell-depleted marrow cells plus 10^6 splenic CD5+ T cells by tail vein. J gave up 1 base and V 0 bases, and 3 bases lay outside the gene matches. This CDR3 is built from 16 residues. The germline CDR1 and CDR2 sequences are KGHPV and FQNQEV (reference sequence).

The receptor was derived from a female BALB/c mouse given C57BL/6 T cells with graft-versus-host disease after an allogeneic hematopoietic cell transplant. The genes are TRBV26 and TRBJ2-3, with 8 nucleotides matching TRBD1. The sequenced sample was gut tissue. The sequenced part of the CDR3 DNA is TGTGCCAGCAGTCTGTCGGAGGGACAGGGTGCAGAAACGCTGTAT. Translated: CASSLSEGQGAETLY. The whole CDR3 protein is CASSLSEGQGAETLYF.